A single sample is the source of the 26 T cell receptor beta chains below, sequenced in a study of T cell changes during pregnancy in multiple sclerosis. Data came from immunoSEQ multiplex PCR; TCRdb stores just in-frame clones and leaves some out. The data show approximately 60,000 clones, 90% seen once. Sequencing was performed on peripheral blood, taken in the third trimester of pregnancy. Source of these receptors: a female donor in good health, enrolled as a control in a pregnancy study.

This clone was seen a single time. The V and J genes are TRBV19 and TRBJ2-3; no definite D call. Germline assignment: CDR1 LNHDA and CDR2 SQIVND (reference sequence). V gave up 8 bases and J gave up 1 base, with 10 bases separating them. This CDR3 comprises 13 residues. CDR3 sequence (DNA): TGTGCCAGTGCCAGCGACGGCACAGATACGCAGTATTTT. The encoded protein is CASASDGTDTQYF.

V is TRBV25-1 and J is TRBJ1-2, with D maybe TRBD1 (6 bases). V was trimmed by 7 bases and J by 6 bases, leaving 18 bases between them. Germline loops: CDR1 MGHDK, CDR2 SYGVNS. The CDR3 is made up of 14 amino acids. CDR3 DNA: TGTGCCAGCACCGATCCGGGGGGCGCGAATGGCTACACCTTC. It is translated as CASTDPGGANGYTF.

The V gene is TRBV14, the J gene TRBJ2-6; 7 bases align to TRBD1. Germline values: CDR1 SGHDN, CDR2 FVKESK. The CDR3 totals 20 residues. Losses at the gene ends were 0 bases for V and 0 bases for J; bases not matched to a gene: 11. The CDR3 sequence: CASSQDWKAGGYSGANVLTF. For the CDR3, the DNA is TGTGCCAGCAGCCAAGATTGGAAGGCAGGGGGTTACTCTGGGGCCAACGTCCTGACTTTC.

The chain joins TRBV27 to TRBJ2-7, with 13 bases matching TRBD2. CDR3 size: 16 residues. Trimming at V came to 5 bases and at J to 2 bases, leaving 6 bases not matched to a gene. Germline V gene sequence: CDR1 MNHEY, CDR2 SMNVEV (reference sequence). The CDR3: CASSPRTSGSPYEQYF. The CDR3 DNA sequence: TGTGCCAGCAGTCCCCGGACTAGCGGGAGCCCCTACGAGCAGTACTTC.

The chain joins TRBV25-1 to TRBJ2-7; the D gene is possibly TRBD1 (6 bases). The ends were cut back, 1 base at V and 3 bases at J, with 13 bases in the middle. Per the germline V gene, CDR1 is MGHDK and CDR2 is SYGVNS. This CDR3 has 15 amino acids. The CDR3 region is CASSESTGPIYEQYF. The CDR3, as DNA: TGTGCCAGCAGTGAATCAACAGGGCCTATCTACGAGCAGTACTTC.

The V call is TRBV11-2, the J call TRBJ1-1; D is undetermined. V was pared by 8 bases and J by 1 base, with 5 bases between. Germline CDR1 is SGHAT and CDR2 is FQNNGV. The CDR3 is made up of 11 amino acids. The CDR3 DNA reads TGTGCCAGCGGGCGGAACACTGAAGCTTTCTTT. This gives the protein CASGRNTEAFF.

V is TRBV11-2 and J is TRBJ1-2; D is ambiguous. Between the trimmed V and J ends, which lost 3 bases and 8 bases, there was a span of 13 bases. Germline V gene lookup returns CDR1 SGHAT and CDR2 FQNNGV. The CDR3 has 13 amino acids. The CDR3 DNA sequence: TGTGCCAGCAGCTTGTCGGGTCGGGGAGGCTACACCTTC. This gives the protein CASSLSGRGGYTF.

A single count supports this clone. The CDR3 loop reads CASSLVGGPNTGELFF. CDR3 sequence (DNA): TGTGCCAGCAGCTTAGTGGGCGGGCCGAACACCGGGGAGCTGTTTTTT. The chain carries TRBV7-2 and TRBJ2-2; possible D gene TRBD2, 5 bases. There are 16 residues in the CDR3. CDR1 and CDR2 (germline): SGHTA, FQGNSA. Trimming took 1 base from V and 0 from J, leaving 9 bases between them.

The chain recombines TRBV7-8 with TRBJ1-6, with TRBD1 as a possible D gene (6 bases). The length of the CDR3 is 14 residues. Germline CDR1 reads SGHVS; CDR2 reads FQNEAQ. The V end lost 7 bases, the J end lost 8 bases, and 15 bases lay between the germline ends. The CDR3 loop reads CASNLGGAHSPLHF. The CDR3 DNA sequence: TGTGCCAGCAACCTGGGGGGGGCGCATTCACCCCTCCACTTT.

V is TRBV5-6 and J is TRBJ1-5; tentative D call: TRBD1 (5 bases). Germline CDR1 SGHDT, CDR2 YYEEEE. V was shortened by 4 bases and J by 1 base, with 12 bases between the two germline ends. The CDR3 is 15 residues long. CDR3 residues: CASSVRGGSNQPQHF. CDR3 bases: TGTGCCAGCAGCGTAAGGGGAGGGAGCAATCAGCCCCAGCATTTT.

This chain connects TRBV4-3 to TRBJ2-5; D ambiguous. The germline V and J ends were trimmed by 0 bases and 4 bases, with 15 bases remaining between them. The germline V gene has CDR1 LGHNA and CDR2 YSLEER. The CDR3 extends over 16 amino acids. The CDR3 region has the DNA TGCGCCAGCAGCCAAGAGTATACGACACTTGGAGAGACCCAGTACTTC. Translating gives CASSQEYTTLGETQYF.

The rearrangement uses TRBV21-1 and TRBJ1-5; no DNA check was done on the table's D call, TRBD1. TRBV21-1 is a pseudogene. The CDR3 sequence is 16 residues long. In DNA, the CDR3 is TGTGCCAGCAGCTCTCGACAGGGGCAGGGGGGACAGCCCCAGCATTTT. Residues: CASSSRQGQGGQPQHF.

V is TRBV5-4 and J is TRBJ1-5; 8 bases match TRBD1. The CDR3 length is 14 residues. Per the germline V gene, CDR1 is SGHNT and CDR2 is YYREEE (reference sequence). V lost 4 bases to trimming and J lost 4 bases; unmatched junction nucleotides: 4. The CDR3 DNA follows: TGTGCCAGCAGCGCAGGGGGCTTAAATCAGCCCCAGCATTTT. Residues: CASSAGGLNQPQHF.

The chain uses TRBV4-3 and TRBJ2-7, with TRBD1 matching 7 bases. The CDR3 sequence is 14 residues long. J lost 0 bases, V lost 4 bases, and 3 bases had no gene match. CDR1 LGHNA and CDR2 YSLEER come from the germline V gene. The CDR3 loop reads CASSLYRGSYEQYF. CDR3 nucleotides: TGCGCCAGCAGCCTTTACAGGGGCTCCTACGAGCAGTACTTC.

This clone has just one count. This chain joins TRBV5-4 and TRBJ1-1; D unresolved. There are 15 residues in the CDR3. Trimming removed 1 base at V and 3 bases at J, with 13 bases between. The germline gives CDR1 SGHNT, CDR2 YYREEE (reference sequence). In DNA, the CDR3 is TGTGCCAGCAGCTTGTTCCCCGGCGGCGACACTGAAGCTTTCTTT. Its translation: CASSLFPGGDTEAFF. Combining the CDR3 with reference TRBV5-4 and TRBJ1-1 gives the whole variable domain ETGVTQSPTHLIKTRGQQVTLRCSSQSGHNTVSWYQQALGQGPQFIFQYYREEENGRGNFPPRFSGLQFPNYSSELNVNALELDDSALYLCASSLFPGGDTEAFFGQGTRLTVV.

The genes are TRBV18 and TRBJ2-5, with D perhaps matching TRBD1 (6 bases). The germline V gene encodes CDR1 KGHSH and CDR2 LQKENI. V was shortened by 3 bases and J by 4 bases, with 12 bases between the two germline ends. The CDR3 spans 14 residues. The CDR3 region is CASSPLDRGETQYF. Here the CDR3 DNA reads TGTGCCAGCTCACCCCTGGACAGAGGAGAGACCCAGTACTTC.

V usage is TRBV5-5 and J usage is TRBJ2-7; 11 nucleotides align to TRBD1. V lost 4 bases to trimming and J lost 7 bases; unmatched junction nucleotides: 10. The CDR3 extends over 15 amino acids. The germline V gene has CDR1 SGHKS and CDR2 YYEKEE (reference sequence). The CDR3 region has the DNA TGTGCCAGCAGCCAAACGACCGGGACAGGGGGAGAGCAGTACTTC. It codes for CASSQTTGTGGEQYF.

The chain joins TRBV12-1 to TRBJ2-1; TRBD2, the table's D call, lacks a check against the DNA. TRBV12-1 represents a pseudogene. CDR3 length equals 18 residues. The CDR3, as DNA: TGTGCCAGCAGCCATCTCGGGGCTAGCGGGATAGAGTACAATGAGCAGTTCTTC. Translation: CASSHLGASGIEYNEQFF.

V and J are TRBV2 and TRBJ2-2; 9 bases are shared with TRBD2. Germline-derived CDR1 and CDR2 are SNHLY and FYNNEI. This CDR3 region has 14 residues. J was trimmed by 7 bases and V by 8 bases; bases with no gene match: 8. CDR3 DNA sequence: TGTGCCAGCCTTGGCGGGGGGGGCGTCGGGGAGCTGTTTTTT. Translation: CASLGGGGVGELFF.

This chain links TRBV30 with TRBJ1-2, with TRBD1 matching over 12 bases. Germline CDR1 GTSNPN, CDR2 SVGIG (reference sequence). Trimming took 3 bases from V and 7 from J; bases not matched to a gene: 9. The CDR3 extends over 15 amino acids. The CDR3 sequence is CAWRGRDRGLGGYTF. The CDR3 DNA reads TGTGCCTGGAGAGGACGGGACAGGGGGCTGGGTGGCTACACCTTC.

The CDR3 sequence: CASRKVGGVDTQYF. CDR3 DNA sequence: TGTGCCAGCAGAAAAGTGGGGGGGGTCGATACGCAGTATTTT. This chain connects TRBV7-2 to TRBJ2-3; 7 bases agree with TRBD2. CDR3 size: 14 residues. Germline assignment: CDR1 SGHTA and CDR2 FQGNSA. The V gene end was trimmed by 6 bases and the J gene end by 6 bases; junction bases not matched to a gene: 9.

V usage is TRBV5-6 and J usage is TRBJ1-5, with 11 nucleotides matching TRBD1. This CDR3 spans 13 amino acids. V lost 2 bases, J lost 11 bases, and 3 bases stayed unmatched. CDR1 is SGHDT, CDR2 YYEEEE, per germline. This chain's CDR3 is CASSFGTGGSQHF. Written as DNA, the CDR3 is TGTGCCAGCAGCTTCGGGACAGGGGGGTCCCAGCATTTT.

For the CDR3, the DNA is TGCGCCAGCAGCCAAAAGGGACAGAGCTCTGGAAACACCATATATTTT. It is translated as CASSQKGQSSGNTIYF. The rearrangement joins TRBV4-3 to TRBJ1-3, with TRBD1 matching 7 bases. The J segment lost 0 bases and the V segment lost 2 bases, leaving 4 bases of the junction unmatched. CDR3 size: 16 residues. CDR1 LGHNA and CDR2 YSLEER come from the germline V gene.

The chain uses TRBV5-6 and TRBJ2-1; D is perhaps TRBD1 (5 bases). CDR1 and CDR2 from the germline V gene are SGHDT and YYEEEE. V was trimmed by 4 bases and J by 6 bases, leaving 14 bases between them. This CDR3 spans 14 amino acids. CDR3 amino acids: CASSLLAGPNEQFF. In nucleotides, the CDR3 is TGTGCCAGCAGCCTTTTGGCAGGGCCCAATGAGCAGTTCTTC.

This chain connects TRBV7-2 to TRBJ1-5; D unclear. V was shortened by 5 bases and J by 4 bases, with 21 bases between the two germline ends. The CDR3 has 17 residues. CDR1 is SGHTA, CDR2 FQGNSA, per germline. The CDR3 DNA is TGTGCCAGCAGCGCTATCGGTGACCCAAGCGGGAATCAGCCCCAGCATTTT. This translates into CASSAIGDPSGNQPQHF. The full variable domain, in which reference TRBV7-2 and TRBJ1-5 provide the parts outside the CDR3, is GAGVSQSPSNKVTEKGKDVELRCDPISGHTALYWYRQSLGQGLEFLIYFQGNSAPDKSGLPSDRFSAERTGGSVSTLTIQRTQQEDSAVYLCASSAIGDPSGNQPQHFGDGTRLSIL.

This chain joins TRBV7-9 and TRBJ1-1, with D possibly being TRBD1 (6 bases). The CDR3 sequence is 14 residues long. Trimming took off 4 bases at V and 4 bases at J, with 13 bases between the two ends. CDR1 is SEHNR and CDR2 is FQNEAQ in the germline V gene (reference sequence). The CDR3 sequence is CASSSSGGATEAFF. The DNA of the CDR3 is TGTGCCAGCAGCTCCAGTGGGGGGGCCACTGAAGCTTTCTTT.